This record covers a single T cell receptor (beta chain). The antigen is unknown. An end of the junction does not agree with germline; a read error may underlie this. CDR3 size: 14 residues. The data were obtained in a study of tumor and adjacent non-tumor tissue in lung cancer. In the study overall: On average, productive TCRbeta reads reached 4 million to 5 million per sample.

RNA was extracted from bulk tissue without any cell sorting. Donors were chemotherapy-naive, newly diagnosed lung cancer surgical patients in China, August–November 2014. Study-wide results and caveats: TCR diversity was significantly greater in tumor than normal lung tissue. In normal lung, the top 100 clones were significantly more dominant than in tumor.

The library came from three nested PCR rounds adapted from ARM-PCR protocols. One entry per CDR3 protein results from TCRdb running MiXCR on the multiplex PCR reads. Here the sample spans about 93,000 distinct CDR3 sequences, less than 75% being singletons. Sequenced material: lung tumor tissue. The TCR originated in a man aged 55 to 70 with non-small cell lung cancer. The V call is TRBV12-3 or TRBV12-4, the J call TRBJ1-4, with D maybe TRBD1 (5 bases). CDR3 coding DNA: TGTTCCAGTAGACCCGGGACGCACAATGAAAAACTGTTTTTT. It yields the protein CSSRPGTHNEKLFF.